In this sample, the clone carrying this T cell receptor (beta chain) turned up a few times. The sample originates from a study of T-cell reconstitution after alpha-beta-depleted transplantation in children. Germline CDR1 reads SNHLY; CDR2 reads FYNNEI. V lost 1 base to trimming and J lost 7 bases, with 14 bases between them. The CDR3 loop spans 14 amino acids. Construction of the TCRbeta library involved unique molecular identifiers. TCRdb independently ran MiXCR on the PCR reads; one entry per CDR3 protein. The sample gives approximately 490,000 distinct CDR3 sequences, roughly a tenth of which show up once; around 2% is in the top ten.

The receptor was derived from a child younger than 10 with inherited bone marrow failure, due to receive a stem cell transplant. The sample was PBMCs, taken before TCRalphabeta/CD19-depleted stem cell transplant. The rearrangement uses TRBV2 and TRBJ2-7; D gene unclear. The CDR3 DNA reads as TGTGCCAGCAGTGAAGTAACGGCCATGGGGGAGCAGTACTTC. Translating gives CASSEVTAMGEQYF.